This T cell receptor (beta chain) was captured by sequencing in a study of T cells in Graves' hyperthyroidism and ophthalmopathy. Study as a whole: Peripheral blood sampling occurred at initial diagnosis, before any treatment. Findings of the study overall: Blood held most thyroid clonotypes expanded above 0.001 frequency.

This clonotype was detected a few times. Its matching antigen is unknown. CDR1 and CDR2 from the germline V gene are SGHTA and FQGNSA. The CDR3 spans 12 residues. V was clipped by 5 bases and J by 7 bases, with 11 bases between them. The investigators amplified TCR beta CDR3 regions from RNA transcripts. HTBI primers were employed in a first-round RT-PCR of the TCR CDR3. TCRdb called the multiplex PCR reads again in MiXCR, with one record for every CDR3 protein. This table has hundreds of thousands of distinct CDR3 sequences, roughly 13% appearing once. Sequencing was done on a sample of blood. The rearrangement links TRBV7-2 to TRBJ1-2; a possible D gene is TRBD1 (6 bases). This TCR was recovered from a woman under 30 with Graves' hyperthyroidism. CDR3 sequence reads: CASSKQGSGYTF. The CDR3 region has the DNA TGTGCCAGCAGCAAACAGGGAAGTGGCTACACCTTC.